This passage covers 21 T cell receptor beta chains from one sample sequenced in a study of blood T cell repertoires in COVID-19. Sequenced by immunoSEQ multiplex PCR; TCRdb stores in-frame clones only, minus some. Of under 95,000 clones in the sample, 91% were seen once. Sequencing was performed on peripheral blood. All receptors derive from a man aged 45 to 65 with COVID-19, enrolled during active disease.

This clone showed up just a few times. As DNA, the CDR3 is TGTGCCAGCACAAGGACACACTCTGGGGCCAACGTCCTGACTTTC. Amino acids: CASTRTHSGANVLTF. The chain joins TRBV28 to TRBJ2-6, with D tentatively TRBD1 (5 bases). V was pared by 7 bases and J by 0 bases, with 10 bases between. Germline lookup yields CDR1 MDHEN and CDR2 SYDVKM. This CDR3 comprises 15 residues.

This clone was seen once. The chain recombines TRBV10-3 with TRBJ1-1; D gene ambiguous. Germline loops: CDR1 ENHRY, CDR2 SYGVKD. Deletions cut 8 bases from V and 1 base from J, with 8 bases between. CDR3 length equals 12 residues. CDR3 in DNA: TGTGCCATCCGGGGAGGGAACACTGAAGCTTTCTTT. This encodes CAIRGGNTEAFF.

This chain joins TRBV5-6 and TRBJ2-2; TRBD2 is a possible D gene (6 bases). CDR3 size: 14 residues. Trimming took 4 bases from V and 7 from J, leaving 14 bases between them. Per the germline V gene, CDR1 is SGHDT and CDR2 is YYEEEE. CDR3: CASSPPGVVGELFF. The CDR3 DNA reads as TGTGCCAGCAGCCCTCCGGGAGTAGTCGGGGAGCTGTTTTTT.

This clone was observed once. The chain has TRBV27 and TRBJ2-7; 7 bases match TRBD1. J gave up 2 bases and V 6 bases, and 1 base lay outside the gene matches. The CDR3 has 12 residues. Germline V gives CDR1 MNHEY, CDR2 SMNVEV (reference sequence). The CDR3 reads CASRDRPYEQYV. CDR3 bases: TGTGCCAGCAGGGACAGGCCCTACGAGCAGTACGTC.

The chain has TRBV9 and TRBJ1-5, with 9 bases identical to TRBD1. The CDR3 spans 15 residues. Germline assignment: CDR1 SGDLS and CDR2 YYNGEE. V dropped 4 bases and J dropped 5; count of bases not matched to a gene: 7. This CDR3 reads CASSKGTGNDQPQHF. The CDR3, as DNA: TGTGCCAGCAGCAAAGGGACAGGGAACGATCAGCCCCAGCATTTT.

This rearrangement joins TRBV5-1 to TRBJ1-1; maybe TRBD1 (5 bases). The germline CDR1 and CDR2 sequences are SGHRS and YFSETQ. The CDR3 has 13 amino acids. With 4 bases removed from V and 5 bases from J, the gap between germline ends came to 12 bases. The CDR3 here is CASSLLGGTEAFF. CDR3 nucleotide sequence: TGCGCCAGCAGCCTGCTGGGGGGTACTGAAGCTTTCTTT.

V and J are TRBV4-3 and TRBJ2-6; 7 positions match TRBD1. The J segment lost 11 bases and the V segment lost 3 bases, leaving 10 bases of the junction unmatched. This CDR3 contains 15 residues. Germline loops: CDR1 LGHNA, CDR2 YSLEER. Here the CDR3 DNA reads TGCGCCAGCAGCCAGGAACGGGACAGCGAAGACGTCCTGACTTTC. Translating it yields CASSQERDSEDVLTF.

The V and J genes are TRBV6-5 and TRBJ1-4, with 8 bases aligning to TRBD1. This CDR3 has 15 amino acids. CDR1 and CDR2 (germline): MNHEY, SVGAGI. V gave up 6 bases and J gave up 5 bases; unmatched junction bases: 8. CDR3 sequence: CASRKGQGQNEKLFF. The CDR3 DNA reads as TGTGCCAGCAGAAAAGGACAGGGCCAAAATGAAAAACTGTTTTTT.

The gene calls are TRBV27 and TRBJ2-1; 16 positions match TRBD2. V shed 7 bases, J shed 6 bases, and the junction held 9 bases outside the gene matches. Germline V gives CDR1 MNHEY, CDR2 SMNVEV (reference sequence). This CDR3 has 17 amino acids. The CDR3 reads CASTMGLAGGPGNEQFF. CDR3 DNA sequence: TGTGCCAGCACCATGGGACTAGCGGGAGGGCCGGGCAATGAGCAGTTCTTC.

The V call is TRBV28, the J call TRBJ2-7; 7 bases map to TRBD1. This CDR3 is built from 14 residues. Germline assignment: CDR1 MDHEN and CDR2 SYDVKM. V shed 5 bases and J 3 bases; nucleotides not matched to a gene: 7. This CDR3 reads CASSPRQGSYEQYF. CDR3 sequence (DNA): TGTGCCAGCAGTCCCCGACAGGGCAGCTACGAGCAGTACTTC.

This chain links TRBV7-9 with TRBJ2-7; 8 nucleotides line up with TRBD2. The CDR3 sequence is 15 residues long. V lost 3 bases, J lost 1 base, and 5 bases stayed unmatched. From germline, CDR1 is SEHNR and CDR2 FQNEAQ (reference sequence). The CDR3 DNA reads as TGTGCCAGCAGCTTTAGCGGGACGCCATCCTACGAGCAGTACTTC. It is translated as CASSFSGTPSYEQYF.

V gene TRBV4-2 combines with J gene TRBJ2-2, with 8 nucleotides matching TRBD2. V lost 1 base, J lost 4 bases, and 5 bases stayed unmatched. Looked up from germline, CDR1 is LGHNA and CDR2 is YNFKEQ. This CDR3 spans 16 amino acids. CDR3 sequence reads: CASSQAAGAGTGELFF. CDR3 DNA: TGTGCCAGCAGCCAAGCAGCGGGAGCCGGCACCGGGGAGCTGTTTTTT.

CDR3 bases: TGTGCCAGCAAAGACAGGGAAGGATCCTATGGCTACACCTTC. It specifies CASKDREGSYGYTF. The chain joins TRBV6-5 to TRBJ1-2; 7 bases agree with TRBD1. Losses at the gene ends were 7 bases for V and 4 bases for J; bases not matched to a gene: 9. The CDR3 runs 14 residues. CDR1 MNHEY and CDR2 SVGAGI come from the germline V gene.

The chain is built from TRBV7-2 and TRBJ2-5; maybe TRBD1 (6 bases). The germline V gene encodes CDR1 SGHTA and CDR2 FQGNSA. The CDR3 length is 15 residues. Trimming removed 6 bases from V and 2 bases from J, with 16 bases in between. CDR3 protein: CASSLQGSRQETQYF. The CDR3 coding sequence is TGTGCCAGCAGTCTTCAGGGGTCGAGACAAGAGACCCAGTACTTC. Variable domain in full (rest from reference TRBV7-2 and TRBJ2-5): GAGVSQSPSNKVTEKGKDVELRCDPISGHTALYWYRQSLGQGLEFLIYFQGNSAPDKSGLPSDRFSAERTGGSVSTLTIQRTQQEDSAVYLCASSLQGSRQETQYFGPGTRLLVL.

The V gene is TRBV7-9, the J gene TRBJ2-1, with a possible D match to TRBD2 (5 bases). Trimming removed 5 bases from V and 9 bases from J, with 14 bases in between. The CDR3 totals 13 residues. Per the germline V gene, CDR1 is SEHNR and CDR2 is FQNEAQ (reference sequence). The CDR3 DNA sequence: TGTGCCAGCAGCCCCAACGGGATTGGTGAGCAGTTCTTC. Translated, it gives CASSPNGIGEQFF.

Concerning this clone: A junction boundary mismatches the germline segment, possibly from a read error. V gene TRBV6-4 combines with J gene TRBJ1-1, with 8 bases matching TRBD1. Germline V gives CDR1 MRHNA, CDR2 SNTAGT. The CDR3 runs to 10 residues. The CDR3 nucleotides are TGCCCGACAGGGGAAACTGAAGCTTTCTTT. Translated, it gives CPTGETEAFF.

This chain uses TRBV28 with TRBJ1-5; 7 nucleotides match TRBD1. CDR3 length: 13 residues. V was clipped by 6 bases and J by 2 bases; unmatched bases: 1. CDR1 and CDR2 (germline): MDHEN, SYDVKM. The CDR3 region has the DNA TGTGCCAGCAGAACAGGGGGCAATCAGCCCCAGCATTTT. Translating gives CASRTGGNQPQHF. The whole variable domain, filled in from reference TRBV28 and TRBJ1-5, reads DVKVTQSSRYLVKRTGEKVFLECVQDMDHENMFWYRQDPGLGLRLIYFSYDVKMKEKGDIPEGYSVSREKKERFSLILESASTNQTSMYLCASRTGGNQPQHFGDGTRLSIL.

The gene calls are TRBV30 and TRBJ2-2, with 9 nucleotides matching TRBD2. The ends lost 1 base at V and 5 bases at J; junction bases unmatched: 8. The CDR3 sequence is 16 residues long. Germline CDR1 reads GTSNPN; CDR2 reads SVGIG (reference sequence). The DNA for the CDR3 is TGTGCCTGGAGTGAAAGAGCGGGAGGAAGTACCGGGGAGCTGTTTTTT. It encodes CAWSERAGGSTGELFF.

The chain employs TRBV3-1 (or the pseudogene TRBV3-2) and TRBJ2-5, with D maybe TRBD1 (6 bases). There are 13 residues in the CDR3. The germline gives CDR1 LGHDT, CDR2 YNNKEL (reference sequence). Trimming took off 4 bases at V and 0 bases at J, with 6 bases between the two ends. For the CDR3, the DNA is TGTGCCAGCAGCCCAGGGGACCAAGAGACCCAGTACTTC. This sequence encodes CASSPGDQETQYF.

V usage is TRBV3-1 (or the pseudogene TRBV3-2) and J usage is TRBJ1-1; 9 bases are shared with TRBD1. The V segment lost 6 bases and the J segment 6 bases; nucleotides outside the gene matches: 5. Germline lookup yields CDR1 LGHDT and CDR2 YNNKEL (reference sequence). This CDR3 contains 13 residues. The CDR3 coding sequence is TGTGCCAGCAGTAAACAGGGGGCCCCTGAAGCTTTCTTT. Translated: CASSKQGAPEAFF.

This rearrangement joins TRBV29-1 to TRBJ1-1; D is uncertain. The germline V gene encodes CDR1 SQVTM and CDR2 ANQGSEA. The length of the CDR3 is 10 residues. Trimming removed 6 bases from V and 8 bases from J, with 10 bases in between. Written as DNA, the CDR3 is TGCAGCGTAACTCCCGTCGAAGCTTTCTTT. Translation: CSVTPVEAFF.